The sequence of this T cell receptor beta chain was determined in a study of radiation and T cells in renal cell carcinoma. The CDR3 runs to 15 residues. V lost 5 bases to trimming and J lost 6 bases, with 20 bases between them. Germline loops: CDR1 SGHTA, CDR2 FQGNSA. Time point defined: blood 4 weeks post-SBRT, at nephrectomy. Treatment in this sample: 15 Gy SBRT to primary tumor, nephrectomy 4 weeks later. Nephrectomy followed 15 Gy stereotactic body radiation by 4 weeks. After SBRT, blood was collected at 2 and 4 weeks, plus baseline. The tumor was a clear cell renal cell carcinoma. Generated by immunoSEQ multiplex PCR, the TCRdb table keeps only in-frame clones and is missing some. The sample records approximately 150,000 clones, 75% to 90% being singletons.

This rearrangement joins TRBV7-2 to TRBJ2-7; D might be TRBD2 (8 bases). Sequencing was performed on blood, taken from a patient whose treatment included radiotherapy and nephrectomy. The receptor was isolated from a woman aged 45-59 years with renal cell carcinoma. The CDR3 DNA is TGTGCCAGCAGCCTCCTATCGGGAGGGGGCTCCGAGCAGTACTTC. Protein sequence: CASSLLSGGGSEQYF.